A single sample is the source of the 28 T cell receptor beta chains below, sequenced in a study of control samples from healthy donors and cancer patients (dated by TCRdb to 2019 to 2021). The library was produced with the immunoSEQ multiplex PCR assay. TCRdb took over this immuneACCESS table, retaining in-frame rearrangements with V and J assigned. Such tables are incomplete; in checked studies, under half of the missing clones stem from an unresolved V gene, and the remainder is unexplained. This sample is represented by 150,000 or so clones; around 90% of them were singletons. More than 6.5% of the sample is taken by the ten largest. Sequenced: blood. Receptors were obtained from a man aged 18 to 35 in good health.

The chain employs TRBV29-1 and TRBJ2-7; the D call may be TRBD1 or TRBD2 (5 bases each). Trimming took 7 bases from V and 2 from J, leaving 18 bases between them. Germline CDR1 reads SQVTM; CDR2 reads ANQGSEA. The CDR3 extends over 14 amino acids. DNA of the CDR3: TGCAGCGCCCCCGGGACGCAATTCCCCTACGAGCAGTACTTC. Its translation: CSAPGTQFPYEQYF.

The chain is built from TRBV3-1 (or the pseudogene TRBV3-2) and TRBJ1-1; 11 bases are shared with TRBD1. Germline V gene data show CDR1 as LGHDT and CDR2 as YNNKEL (reference sequence). Losses at the gene ends were 0 bases for V and 4 bases for J; bases not matched to a gene: 7. The CDR3 has 17 amino acids. The CDR3 loop is CASSQEGQGAKSTEAFF. Here the CDR3 DNA reads TGTGCCAGCAGCCAAGAAGGACAGGGGGCGAAGAGCACTGAAGCTTTCTTT.

The gene calls are TRBV5-1 and TRBJ2-1, with 8 positions matching TRBD1. The CDR3 spans 14 residues. Per germline, CDR1 SGHRS and CDR2 YFSETQ. V shed 2 bases and J 8 bases; nucleotides not matched to a gene: 6. The CDR3 loop reads CASSLQGVGDEQFF. The CDR3 DNA reads as TGCGCCAGCAGCTTACAGGGGGTAGGCGATGAGCAGTTCTTC.

This sequence joins TRBV2 and TRBJ1-1; TRBD1 aligns across 7 bases. From germline, CDR1 is SNHLY and CDR2 FYNNEI. CDR3 length: 12 residues. The V gene end was trimmed by 4 bases and the J gene end by 7 bases; junction bases not matched to a gene: 3. The chain's CDR3 is CASSVQGVEAFF. The CDR3 nucleotides read TGTGCCAGCAGTGTTCAGGGGGTTGAAGCTTTCTTT.

Of note for this clone: The junction does not match germline at one end; this may be a read error. This chain uses TRBV7-2 with TRBJ2-1; either TRBD1 or TRBD2 may fit D (5 bases each). Germline CDR1 SGHTA, CDR2 FQGNSA. The length of the CDR3 is 14 residues. CDR3 sequence reads: CASSLSGVGPEGIF. CDR3 in DNA: TGTGCCAGCAGCCTTTCCGGCGTGGGTCCCGAGGGGATCTTC.

V gene TRBV7-3 combines with J gene TRBJ1-1; D may be TRBD1 (6 bases). V gave up 7 bases and J gave up 2 bases, with 11 bases separating them. Germline CDR1 and CDR2: SGHTA and FQGTGA. This CDR3 is built from 13 residues. The CDR3 here is CASIPDSNTEAFF. CDR3 sequence (DNA): TGTGCCAGCATTCCGGACAGCAACACTGAAGCTTTCTTT.

This clone has a single count. The rearrangement uses TRBV6-5 and TRBJ2-5; D possibly corresponds to TRBD1 (6 bases). The CDR3 extends over 13 amino acids. Germline assignment: CDR1 MNHEY and CDR2 SVGAGI. V was pared by 3 bases and J by 5 bases, with 10 bases between. For the CDR3, the DNA is TGTGCCAGCAGTTATGGGGGCAGCGAGACCCAGTACTTC. Translated, it gives CASSYGGSETQYF.

This clone was seen a handful of times. V usage is TRBV2 and J usage is TRBJ1-1, with a weak D call TRBD1 (5 bases). The V end was cut by 6 bases, the J end by 5 bases, with 16 bases between. Looked up from germline, CDR1 is SNHLY and CDR2 is FYNNEI. The CDR3 runs 14 residues. The CDR3 DNA reads TGTGCCAGCAGCGGGGGAGGACCGGGAACTGAAGCTTTCTTT. Translation gives CASSGGGPGTEAFF.

The V and J genes are TRBV27 and TRBJ2-1, with 9 nucleotides matching TRBD2. The CDR3 has 16 amino acids. The germline V gene encodes CDR1 MNHEY and CDR2 SMNVEV (reference sequence). V was pared by 8 bases and J by 6 bases, with 14 bases of the junction left unmatched. The CDR3, as DNA: TGTGCCAGCCCCCCGCCCCCCAGCGGGGGGATCAATGAGCAGTTCTTC. Translation gives CASPPPPSGGINEQFF.

The chain uses TRBV28 and TRBJ1-4; D ambiguous. V gave up 10 bases and J gave up 7 bases, with 16 bases separating them. Per the germline V gene, CDR1 is MDHEN and CDR2 is SYDVKM. This CDR3 comprises 13 residues. CDR3 nucleotides: TGTGCCATCAATGGCCTAATAGGTGAAAAACTGTTTTTT. Translation gives CAINGLIGEKLFF.

The J gene is TRBJ2-1, the V gene TRBV10-3; D might be TRBD1 or TRBD2, each matching 6 bases. V lost 6 bases, J lost 8 bases, and 17 bases lay in between. Germline V gene lookup returns CDR1 ENHRY and CDR2 SYGVKD. The length of the CDR3 is 14 residues. The CDR3 is CAIRTSVGADEQFF. The CDR3 DNA follows: TGTGCCATCAGGACTAGTGTGGGGGCAGATGAGCAGTTCTTC.

The V and J genes are TRBV18 and TRBJ1-3; perhaps TRBD1 as D (5 bases). The length of the CDR3 is 15 residues. Germline V lookup: CDR1 KGHSH, CDR2 LQKENI. Trimming removed 3 bases from V and 0 bases from J, with 9 bases in between. Written as DNA, the CDR3 is TGTGCCAGCTCACCTTCGGGGCTCTCTGGAAACACCATATATTTT. This codes for CASSPSGLSGNTIYF.

This clone was recorded a few times. The chain is built from TRBV6-5 and TRBJ2-2, with a possible D match to TRBD2 (5 bases). Trimming took off 7 bases at V and 0 bases at J, with 6 bases between the two ends. There are 13 residues in the CDR3. Germline loops: CDR1 MNHEY, CDR2 SVGAGI. CDR3 sequence: CASNGANTGELFF. CDR3 sequence (DNA): TGTGCCAGCAACGGGGCGAACACCGGGGAGCTGTTTTTT.

The rearrangement joins TRBV28 to TRBJ1-2; no firm D call. The germline CDR1 and CDR2 sequences are MDHEN and SYDVKM. The CDR3 length is 17 residues. The V and J ends lost 4 bases and 0 bases respectively, with 18 bases between them. The CDR3 here is CASSSGAGPLTNYGYTF. DNA for the CDR3: TGTGCCAGCAGTTCCGGCGCGGGCCCCCTTACTAACTATGGCTACACCTTC.

This chain connects TRBV27 to TRBJ2-1; 8 positions agree with TRBD2. Trimming removed 3 bases from V and 8 bases from J; junction bases left unmatched: 6. CDR3 length: 14 amino acids. CDR1 and CDR2 (germline): MNHEY, SMNVEV (reference sequence). CDR3 protein: CASSLSGGVDEQFF. CDR3 in DNA: TGTGCCAGCAGTTTGAGCGGGGGAGTGGATGAGCAGTTCTTC.

In its sample, this clone was seen once. This chain joins TRBV5-5 and TRBJ1-2; D possibly corresponds to TRBD1 (5 bases). CDR1 and CDR2 (germline): SGHKS, YYEKEE (reference sequence). The CDR3 runs to 13 residues. Between the trimmed V and J ends, which lost 2 bases and 4 bases, there was a span of 9 bases. As DNA, the CDR3 is TGTGCCAGCAGCTTCCAGGGTTCCTATGGCTACACCTTC. This encodes CASSFQGSYGYTF.

The chain recombines TRBV5-6 with TRBJ1-5; D is undetermined. Trimming shortened V by 6 bases and J by 1 base, and 11 bases separated the two germline ends. CDR3 length equals 14 residues. Germline V gives CDR1 SGHDT, CDR2 YYEEEE. CDR3 sequence: CASKISGSNQPQHF. Written as DNA, the CDR3 is TGTGCCAGCAAAATCTCTGGGAGCAATCAGCCCCAGCATTTT.

CDR3 in amino acids: CASSFGDSTDTQYF. The CDR3 DNA is TGCGCCAGCAGCTTCGGAGACAGCACAGATACGCAGTATTTT. The J gene is TRBJ2-3, the V gene TRBV5-1; D is unclear. CDR3 length: 14 amino acids. The germline V gene encodes CDR1 SGHRS and CDR2 YFSETQ. Between the trimmed V and J ends, which lost 2 bases and 0 bases, there was a span of 7 bases. The full variable domain, with the rest looked up from reference TRBV5-1 and TRBJ2-3, is KAGVTQTPRYLIKTRGQQVTLSCSPISGHRSVSWYQQTPGQGLQFLFEYFSETQRNKGNFPGRFSGRQFSNSRSEMNVSTLELGDSALYLCASSFGDSTDTQYFGPGTRLTVL.

The rearrangement links TRBV4-1 to TRBJ1-1; 9 bases match TRBD1. Trimming took 5 bases from V and 5 from J; bases not matched to a gene: 3. This CDR3 is built from 13 residues. Germline CDR1 reads MGHRA; CDR2 reads YSYEKL. This CDR3 is CASSADRGTEAFF. The CDR3 coding sequence is TGCGCCAGCAGCGCGGACAGGGGTACTGAAGCTTTCTTT.

The chain carries TRBV15 and TRBJ2-4, with D tentatively TRBD1 (6 bases). The CDR3 runs to 14 residues. The V end lost 0 bases, the J end lost 5 bases, and 8 bases lay between the germline ends. From germline, CDR1 is LNHNV and CDR2 YYDKDF (reference sequence). CDR3 nucleotide sequence: TGTGCCACCAGCAGAGAGGCAGGGGAAAACATTCAGTACTTC. This gives the protein CATSREAGENIQYF.

The chain joins TRBV7-6 to TRBJ1-1; a weak D match, TRBD1 (5 bases). V lost 3 bases and J lost 1, with 9 bases in between. The CDR3 is 14 amino acids. Germline values: CDR1 SGHVS, CDR2 FNYEAQ. The CDR3: CASSLTGQNTEAFF. CDR3 DNA: TGTGCCAGCAGCTTGACGGGGCAGAACACTGAAGCTTTCTTT. The full variable domain, completed using reference TRBV7-6 and TRBJ1-1, is GAGVSQSPRYKVTKRGQDVALRCDPISGHVSLYWYRQALGQGPEFLTYFNYEAQQDKSGLPNDRFSAERPEGSISTLTIQRTEQRDSAMYRCASSLTGQNTEAFFGQGTRLTVV.

This chain joins TRBV12-5 and TRBJ2-3, with D perhaps matching TRBD2 (5 bases). Germline assignment: CDR1 LGHNT and CDR2 FRNRAP. V gave up 6 bases and J gave up 6 bases, with 19 bases separating them. CDR3 length: 15 amino acids. The CDR3, as DNA: TGTGCTAGTGGCCGAGGGCGCAATGGATCGGATACGCAGTATTTT. It translates to CASGRGRNGSDTQYF.

The J gene is TRBJ1-6, the V gene TRBV7-2; D gene ambiguous. Germline V gene sequence: CDR1 SGHTA, CDR2 FQGNSA. The CDR3 loop spans 13 amino acids. The V gene lost 2 bases and the J gene lost 10 bases, with 9 bases spanning the gap. CDR3 in amino acids: CASSLTPGSPLHF. The DNA of the CDR3 is TGTGCCAGCAGCTTAACTCCCGGATCACCCCTCCACTTT.

The rearrangement links TRBV6-6 to TRBJ2-7; no clear D gene. Trimming stripped 2 bases from V and 1 base from J, with 12 bases between. The CDR3 is 15 amino acids. Germline CDR1 MNHNY, CDR2 SVGAGI (reference sequence). The CDR3 region has the DNA TGTGCCAGCAGTTACGGGCCCCTTCAATCCTACGAGCAGTACTTC. This translates into CASSYGPLQSYEQYF.

The rearrangement uses TRBV6-5 and TRBJ2-1; TRBD1 matches 7 bases. There are 14 residues in the CDR3. The trim removed 5 bases at V and 5 bases at J, leaving 6 bases unmatched. From germline, CDR1 is MNHEY and CDR2 SVGAGI. CDR3 region: CASSPDRAHNEQFF. The CDR3 DNA reads as TGTGCCAGCAGTCCAGACAGGGCCCACAATGAGCAGTTCTTC.

The rearrangement joins TRBV30 to TRBJ1-3; TRBD1 matches 7 bases. Looked up from germline, CDR1 is GTSNPN and CDR2 is SVGIG (reference sequence). V was clipped by 7 bases and J by 0 bases; unmatched bases: 9. The CDR3 totals 15 residues. CDR3 in amino acids: CAYQTGESSGNTIYF. For the CDR3, the DNA is TGTGCCTACCAAACAGGGGAGTCCTCTGGAAACACCATATATTTT.

The V call is TRBV13, the J call TRBJ2-7; the D call may be TRBD1 or TRBD2 (5 bases each). Germline values: CDR1 PRHDT, CDR2 FYEKMQ (reference sequence). CDR3 length: 16 amino acids. V was clipped by 4 bases and J by 3 bases, with 19 bases between them. The CDR3 here is CASSSYRDPRDYEQYF. CDR3 sequence (DNA): TGTGCCAGCAGCTCCTATCGGGACCCTCGAGACTACGAGCAGTACTTC. Drawing the rest from reference TRBV13 and TRBJ2-7, the complete variable domain is AAGVIQSPRHLIKEKRETATLKCYPIPRHDTVYWYQQGPGQDPQFLISFYEKMQSDKGSIPDRFSAQQFSDYHSELNMSSLELGDSALYFCASSSYRDPRDYEQYFGPGTRLTVT.

The J gene is TRBJ2-7, the V gene TRBV5-6; 10 bases match TRBD1. Unmatched junction bases numbered 3, after V lost 4 bases and J lost 5 bases. Germline V CDR1 and CDR2: SGHDT, YYEEEE. CDR3 length: 13 amino acids. The DNA of the CDR3 is TGTGCCAGCAGCCGGGGACAGGGGAACGAGCAGTACTTC. Protein: CASSRGQGNEQYF.